This T cell receptor beta chain comes out of a study of T cells after posttransplantation cyclophosphamide. This clone was counted a few times. Assay: immunoSEQ multiplex PCR; the TCRdb copy retains only in-frame clones and omits some. The sample lists roughly 14,000 clones, none appearing once, the ten largest making up more than 20%. Busulfan-fludarabine conditioning, marrow transplant, and cyclophosphamide on days +3 and +4 were administered. CDR3 length: 18 residues. Germline assignment: CDR1 LGHNA and CDR2 YSLEER. Trimming took 4 bases from V and 0 from J; bases not matched to a gene: 5. This TCR came from a female patient aged 35 to 55 who received an allogeneic stem cell transplant from a related donor, was CMV-positive, and had no GVHD. Some T cells may originate from the graft donor. The gene calls are TRBV4-3 and TRBJ2-6; TRBD2 matches at 11 bases. The sample consisted of PBMCs, taken 1162 days after allogeneic stem cell transplant with posttransplant cyclophosphamide. The CDR3 DNA sequence: TGCGCCAGCAGCCTCATGACTAGCGGGGTCTCTGGGGCCAACGTCCTGACTTTC. Translated: CASSLMTSGVSGANVLTF.